One and the same sample provided the 12 T cell receptor beta chains below, sequenced in a study of T cell repertoires in cytomegalovirus infection. For these TCRs, the target antigens are not known. One entry per CDR3 protein, called by TCRdb with MiXCR from the reads. The sample has approximately 110,000 distinct CDR3 sequences; around 31% are singletons. The source material was CD8+ T cells from cultured PBMCs, sampled from culture after CMV antigen stimulation. The receptors stem from a human donor in good health (CMV status not recorded). Some clones in this sample may be carry-over from other donors' samples.

This clonotype was seen a handful of times. The rearrangement links TRBV7-9 to TRBJ1-1; the D gene is possibly TRBD1 (5 bases). Germline V lookup: CDR1 SEHNR, CDR2 FQNEAQ (reference sequence). CDR3 size: 14 residues. V gave up 3 bases and J gave up 2 bases, with 10 bases separating them. The CDR3 coding sequence is TGTGCCAGCAGCTTCGGGGGGTTTAACACTGAAGCTTTCTTT. It specifies CASSFGGFNTEAFF.

The chain uses TRBV9 and TRBJ1-1; 7 bases fit TRBD1. Germline lookup yields CDR1 SGDLS and CDR2 YYNGEE. This CDR3 is built from 15 residues. Germline trimming cut 4 bases from V and 1 base from J; bases unmatched to any gene: 7. CDR3 residues: CASSRPKGANTEAFF. The CDR3 nucleotides are TGTGCCAGCAGCCGCCCAAAGGGGGCGAACACTGAAGCTTTCTTT. Full variable domain (rest looked up from reference TRBV9 and TRBJ1-1): DSGVTQTPKHLITATGQRVTLRCSPRSGDLSVYWYQQSLDQGLQFLIQYYNGEERAKGNILERFSAQQFPDLHSELNLSSLELGDSALYFCASSRPKGANTEAFFGQGTRLTVV.

The chain combines TRBV20-1 with TRBJ1-6; TRBD1 agrees at 11 bases. CDR3 length equals 14 residues. The V segment lost 3 bases and the J segment 9 bases; nucleotides outside the gene matches: 4. CDR1 is DFQATT, CDR2 SNEGSKA, per germline (reference sequence). The chain's CDR3 is CSASSGQGASPLHF. The CDR3 DNA sequence: TGCAGTGCTAGTAGTGGACAGGGGGCTTCACCCCTCCACTTT.

This clonotype has at least ten counts. The rearrangement joins TRBV7-2 to TRBJ1-4, with TRBD1 as a possible D gene (5 bases). With 3 bases removed from V and 0 bases from J, the gap between germline ends came to 11 bases. The CDR3 covers 16 residues. The germline CDR1 and CDR2 sequences are SGHTA and FQGNSA. Here the CDR3 DNA reads TGTGCCAGCAGCTTTTGGGGGGGAGCAACTAATGAAAAACTGTTTTTT. Amino acid sequence: CASSFWGGATNEKLFF.

This clonotype has a count of ten or more. The chain uses TRBV7-9 and TRBJ1-5, with a possible D match to TRBD1 (6 bases). Trimming removed 2 bases at V and 6 bases at J, with 11 bases between. Germline CDR1 is SEHNR and CDR2 is FQNEAQ (reference sequence). The CDR3 sequence is 14 residues long. In DNA, the CDR3 is TGTGCCAGCAGCTTATCAGGGGCAGGTCAGCCCCAGCATTTT. Its translation is CASSLSGAGQPQHF. Combining the CDR3 with reference TRBV7-9 and TRBJ1-5 gives the whole variable domain DTGVSQNPRHKITKRGQNVTFRCDPISEHNRLYWYRQTLGQGPEFLTYFQNEAQLEKSRLLSDRFSAERPKGSFSTLEIQRTEQGDSAMYLCASSLSGAGQPQHFGDGTRLSIL.

This clonotype has only a few counts. The chain combines TRBV28 with TRBJ2-2, with 7 bases aligning to TRBD1. J was trimmed by 0 bases and V by 7 bases; bases with no gene match: 8. The CDR3 spans 16 residues. Looked up from germline, CDR1 is MDHEN and CDR2 is SYDVKM. CDR3 sequence (DNA): TGTGCCAGCACCGACCCCAGGGGGACGAACACCGGGGAGCTGTTTTTT. Translated, it gives CASTDPRGTNTGELFF.

DNA of the CDR3: TGCAGCGTATTAGAGGACAGGCGCGGCTCCTACAATGAGCAGTTCTTC. Translated: CSVLEDRRGSYNEQFF. The chain combines TRBV29-1 with TRBJ2-1, with 7 positions matching TRBD1. Trimming at V came to 6 bases and at J to 0 bases, leaving 11 bases not matched to a gene. The CDR3 spans 16 residues. CDR1 SQVTM and CDR2 ANQGSEA come from the germline V gene.

This clonotype was counted at least ten times. The chain links TRBV7-8 to TRBJ1-1; tentatively, D is TRBD1 (6 bases). Germline V gene lookup returns CDR1 SGHVS and CDR2 FQNEAQ. CDR3 length equals 15 residues. Trimming removed 4 bases at V and 4 bases at J, with 16 bases between. CDR3 residues: CASSSDAGGGTEAFF. CDR3 in DNA: TGTGCCAGCAGCTCGGACGCCGGGGGCGGCACTGAAGCTTTCTTT.

This clonotype has just a few counts. V usage is TRBV4-1 and J usage is TRBJ2-7; unclear D gene. Germline CDR1 is MGHRA and CDR2 is YSYEKL. The CDR3 has 14 residues. Deletions cut 1 base from V and 2 bases from J, with 9 bases between. CDR3 sequence (DNA): TGCGCCAGCAGCCAAGTAAACAGCGCCTACGAGCAGTACTTC. Amino acids: CASSQVNSAYEQYF.

Only a few counts were recorded for this clonotype. The genes are TRBV7-9 and TRBJ2-7; no clear D. The V gene lost 5 bases and the J gene lost 5 bases, with 10 bases spanning the gap. This CDR3 has 12 residues. CDR1 SEHNR and CDR2 FQNEAQ come from the germline V gene (reference sequence). The CDR3 DNA is TGTGCCAGCAGCGTAGTGGTAGACGAGCAGTACTTC. This encodes CASSVVVDEQYF. The variable domain in full, with the rest retrieved from reference TRBV7-9 and TRBJ2-7, is DTGVSQNPRHKITKRGQNVTFRCDPISEHNRLYWYRQTLGQGPEFLTYFQNEAQLEKSRLLSDRFSAERPKGSFSTLEIQRTEQGDSAMYLCASSVVVDEQYFGPGTRLTVT.

The rearrangement uses TRBV15 and TRBJ2-7; 10 positions agree with TRBD1. This CDR3 is 19 amino acids long. CDR1 is LNHNV and CDR2 is YYDKDF in the germline V gene (reference sequence). Trimming took 5 bases from V and 2 from J; bases not matched to a gene: 18. CDR3: CATSSRDGTGAPIPYEQYF. For the CDR3, the DNA is TGTGCCACCAGCTCCAGGGACGGGACAGGGGCCCCCATTCCCTACGAGCAGTACTTC.

The genes are TRBV12-3 or TRBV12-4 and TRBJ2-7; possibly TRBD2 for D (5 bases). There are 13 residues in the CDR3. Trimming stripped 6 bases from V and 3 bases from J, with 12 bases between. The CDR3 sequence: CASRPSTNYEQYF. CDR3 in DNA: TGTGCCAGCAGACCTAGCACGAACTACGAGCAGTACTTC.